Each of the 14 T cell receptor beta chains below was sequenced from the same sample in a study of blood T cell repertoires in COVID-19. The assay was immunoSEQ multiplex PCR, and TCRdb's table has in-frame clones only and misses some. In the table there are roughly 250,000 clones, about 90% of which are singletons. Material: PBMCs or T cells enriched from blood (not recorded which). The origin of the receptors is a human donor in a cohort exposed to, infected with or recovered from COVID-19 (not recorded which). The donor label of this sample is uncertain.

V gene TRBV28 combines with J gene TRBJ2-5, with D hard to call. Trimming took 4 bases from V and 1 from J, leaving 13 bases between them. The germline CDR1 and CDR2 sequences are MDHEN and SYDVKM. CDR3 length equals 15 residues. The CDR3 bases are TGTGCCAGCAGTTCCTCTGGCGCGGCCCAAGAGACCCAGTACTTC. As protein: CASSSSGAAQETQYF.

V is TRBV4-1 and J is TRBJ1-1, with no clear D. CDR3 size: 16 residues. The germline V gene has CDR1 MGHRA and CDR2 YSYEKL. V was shortened by 1 base and J by 1 base, with 13 bases between the two germline ends. The CDR3 nucleotides are TGCGCCAGCAGCCAAGGTCAAAGAGGGAGGAACACTGAAGCTTTCTTT. It specifies CASSQGQRGRNTEAFF.

V and J are TRBV27 and TRBJ2-7; 12 nucleotides line up with TRBD2. With V trimmed by 4 bases and J by 2 bases, 9 bases remained unmatched. Germline CDR1 reads MNHEY; CDR2 reads SMNVEV (reference sequence). This CDR3 contains 17 residues. The CDR3 is CASSSLTSGGPTYEQYF. DNA for the CDR3: TGTGCCAGCAGTTCTTTAACTAGCGGGGGGCCTACCTACGAGCAGTACTTC.

The V gene is TRBV9, the J gene TRBJ1-4; 8 bases align to TRBD1. The CDR3 is 14 amino acids. The germline gives CDR1 SGDLS, CDR2 YYNGEE. Germline trimming cut 0 bases from V and 8 bases from J; bases unmatched to any gene: 3. CDR3 residues: CASSVETGGEKLFF. The CDR3 bases are TGTGCCAGCAGCGTAGAAACAGGGGGAGAAAAACTGTTTTTT.

The chain uses TRBV5-4 and TRBJ2-7; the D gene is possibly TRBD1 (6 bases). The CDR3 sequence is 16 residues long. V lost 0 bases and J lost 5, with 18 bases in between. The germline gives CDR1 SGHNT, CDR2 YYREEE (reference sequence). The CDR3: CASSLDPTGKNHEQYF. CDR3 in DNA: TGTGCCAGCAGCTTGGATCCCACAGGGAAGAACCACGAGCAGTACTTC.

This chain links TRBV7-3 with TRBJ2-1; D perhaps matches TRBD2 (5 bases). Germline CDR1 reads SGHTA; CDR2 reads FQGTGA. V lost 2 bases, J lost 7 bases, and 15 bases lay in between. The CDR3 is made up of 15 amino acids. The CDR3 here is CASSLSQSGGNEQFF. The CDR3 DNA follows: TGTGCCAGCAGCTTATCGCAGTCCGGCGGGAATGAGCAGTTCTTC.

This clone is a singleton in its sample. This chain links TRBV4-1 with TRBJ2-7, with D possibly matching TRBD1 (5 bases). The CDR3 sequence is 14 residues long. Germline V gene data show CDR1 as MGHRA and CDR2 as YSYEKL. Trimming removed 3 bases at V and 3 bases at J, with 12 bases between. The CDR3 reads CASSHDRGDYEQYF. The CDR3 DNA reads TGCGCCAGCAGCCATGATAGGGGTGACTACGAGCAGTACTTC.

The chain joins TRBV9 to TRBJ1-1; the match to TRBD1 covers 8 bases. V was clipped by 2 bases and J by 5 bases; unmatched bases: 5. The CDR3 runs 14 residues. Germline CDR1 and CDR2: SGDLS and YYNGEE. CDR3 protein: CASSVDRGETEAFF. Here the CDR3 DNA reads TGTGCCAGCAGCGTCGACAGGGGAGAAACTGAAGCTTTCTTT.

The CDR3 reads CASNPPGTGGYNEQFF. In nucleotides, the CDR3 is TGTGCCAGCAACCCACCCGGGACAGGAGGGTACAATGAGCAGTTCTTC. The rearrangement joins TRBV7-9 to TRBJ2-1, with 8 bases fitting TRBD1. The CDR3 runs to 16 residues. Germline trimming cut 7 bases from V and 4 bases from J; bases unmatched to any gene: 12. Germline V gene sequence: CDR1 SEHNR, CDR2 FQNEAQ (reference sequence).

V is TRBV2 and J is TRBJ2-2; 9 nucleotides match TRBD2. V lost 8 bases and J lost 6; bases outside the gene matches: 13. CDR3 length: 16 amino acids. The germline V gene encodes CDR1 SNHLY and CDR2 FYNNEI. The CDR3 reads CASLRLAGRGAGELFF. The CDR3 DNA reads TGTGCCAGCTTGAGGCTAGCGGGGCGAGGGGCCGGGGAGCTGTTTTTT.

This rearrangement joins TRBV12-3 or TRBV12-4 to TRBJ1-2; tentatively, D is TRBD1 (6 bases). The CDR3 totals 13 residues. Trimming cost V 6 bases and J 4 bases, with 12 bases left between them. CDR3 region: CASREQGSYGYTF. CDR3 bases: TGTGCCAGCAGGGAACAGGGAAGCTATGGCTACACCTTC.

There are a few counts of this clone. The rearrangement joins TRBV7-9 to TRBJ1-2, with a tentative D call TRBD1 (5 bases). V shed 5 bases and J shed 5 bases, with 15 bases lying between them. The CDR3 covers 14 residues. From germline, CDR1 is SEHNR and CDR2 FQNEAQ (reference sequence). In DNA, the CDR3 is TGTGCCAGCAGCGCAATCGGGGGGGAGTATGGCTACACCTTC. Protein sequence: CASSAIGGEYGYTF.

The chain uses TRBV5-4 and TRBJ1-2; TRBD1 matches at 9 bases. V dropped 4 bases and J dropped 4; count of bases not matched to a gene: 20. Per germline, CDR1 SGHNT and CDR2 YYREEE (reference sequence). This CDR3 is built from 19 residues. This CDR3 is CASSRTITIGQGTPYGYTF. The CDR3 DNA reads TGTGCCAGCAGCCGAACCATTACGATTGGACAGGGGACACCCTATGGCTACACCTTC.

This clone was detected ten times or more. The chain recombines TRBV10-1 with TRBJ1-5; D is unclear. The CDR3 consists of 12 residues. Germline lookup yields CDR1 WNHNN and CDR2 SYGVQD (reference sequence). Trimming left V 0 bases short and J 6 bases short, with 3 bases between. CDR3 in DNA: TGCGCCAGCAGTGAGTCCGGTCAGCCCCAGCATTTT. The encoded protein is CASSESGQPQHF.